This T cell receptor beta chain came from a study of graft-versus-host responses after intestinal transplantation. With regard to this clone: The antigen is undetermined.

This CDR3 region has 15 residues. V was clipped by 3 bases and J by 4 bases; unmatched bases: 6. Germline CDR1 is MGHRA and CDR2 is YSYEKL. Some clones are missing from TCRdb's copy, which holds only in-frame ones; the method was immunoSEQ multiplex PCR. The sample lists some 23,000 clones; 82% were seen once. The starting material was unstimulated CD8+ T cells sorted from spleen or lymph node cells, obtained before transplant. This chain connects TRBV4-1 to TRBJ1-1, with TRBD1 identical over 9 bases. The clonotype was recovered from a human donor who was the organ donor for an intestinal transplant. The CDR3 is CASSQEQGASTEAFF. For the CDR3, the DNA is TGCGCCAGCAGCCAGGAACAGGGGGCGAGCACTGAAGCTTTCTTT.